These T cell receptor beta chains were read from a single sample in a study of T cells after yellow fever vaccination. TCRdb reanalysed the 5' RACE reads using MiXCR and keeps one entry per CDR3 protein. This sample has 350,000 to 450,000 distinct CDR3 sequences, with 6% to 8% found just once. The sequenced sample was PBMCs, obtained 5 days after the yellow fever booster vaccination. Receptors originate from a man younger than 40 who received the YFV17D yellow fever vaccine. Each CDR3 is given with its conserved first and last residue. D genes are given only for firm matches. Some rows have no size entry. The others give once, few or many, or a class for an expanded clone.

CDR3 DNA: TGCAGTGCACTTCCCCCCGGGGGCAGCCGCTCCTACAATGAGCAGTTCTTC
CDR3 protein: CSALPPGGSRSYNEQFF
clone size: many
J gene: TRBJ2-1
V gene: TRBV20-1
D gene: -

CDR3 DNA: TGTGCCAGCAGCCACCGGGACACATGGAGTGGCGAGACCCAGTACTTC
CDR3 protein: CASSHRDTWSGETQYF
clone size: -
J gene: TRBJ2-5
V gene: TRBV3-1
D gene: -

CDR3 DNA: TGCGCCAGCAGCTTGGCGGGCGACGGGGCAGAGACCCAGTACTTC
CDR3 protein: CASSLAGDGAETQYF
clone size: -
J gene: TRBJ2-5
V gene: TRBV5-1
D gene: -

CDR3 DNA: TGTGCCAGCAGCTCCTTATGGGCGAGACATTACAATGAGCAGTTCTTC
CDR3 protein: CASSSLWARHYNEQFF
clone size: -
J gene: TRBJ2-1
V gene: TRBV7-2
D gene: -

CDR3 DNA: TGTGCCACCAAACCGGGACAGGGGCGGGATGAGCAGTTCTTC
CDR3 protein: CATKPGQGRDEQFF
clone size: many
J gene: TRBJ2-1
V gene: TRBV24-1
D gene: TRBD1

CDR3 DNA: TGTGCCAGCAGCTGGGACACGAAGTTCTACGAGCAGTACTTC
CDR3 protein: CASSWDTKFYEQYF
clone size: many
J gene: TRBJ2-7
V gene: TRBV5-6
D gene: -

CDR3 DNA: TGCGCCAGCAGTCAAGTAATCTCGGAGACCCAGTACTTC
CDR3 protein: CASSQVISETQYF
clone size: -
J gene: TRBJ2-5
V gene: TRBV4-1
D gene: -

CDR3 DNA: TGCGCCAGCAGCCAAGCCGGGGGGGCAGAGACCCAGTACTTC
CDR3 protein: CASSQAGGAETQYF
clone size: few
J gene: TRBJ2-5
V gene: TRBV4-3
D gene: TRBD2

CDR3 DNA: TGCAGCGTCGACATAACAGGGGACGGCTACACCTTC
CDR3 protein: CSVDITGDGYTF
clone size: -
J gene: TRBJ1-2
V gene: TRBV29-1
D gene: TRBD1

CDR3 DNA: TGTGCCAGCAGCCCTGGACTGCTGCGAGGGGAGCTGTTTTTT
CDR3 protein: CASSPGLLRGELFF
clone size: -
J gene: TRBJ2-2
V gene: TRBV5-6
D gene: -

CDR3 DNA: TGTGCCAGCAGCTTGGCCCCGGGCACAGATACGCAGTATTTT
CDR3 protein: CASSLAPGTDTQYF
clone size: -
J gene: TRBJ2-3
V gene: TRBV5-8
D gene: -

CDR3 DNA: TGTGCCAGCAGACAGTCAGGGGCGATGAACACTGAAGCTTTCTTT
CDR3 protein: CASRQSGAMNTEAFF
clone size: -
J gene: TRBJ1-1
V gene: TRBV12-3/TRBV12-4
D gene: -

CDR3 DNA: TGCAGCGCCCTCCGTAGGGACAGGGGGGTGGAGCTGTTTTTT
CDR3 protein: CSALRRDRGVELFF
clone size: many
J gene: TRBJ2-2
V gene: TRBV29-1
D gene: TRBD1

CDR3 DNA: TGTGCCAGCAGGAGAGCGGCGGTTCAGTTCTTC
CDR3 protein: CASRRAAVQFF
clone size: many
J gene: TRBJ2-1
V gene: TRBV6-5
D gene: -

CDR3 DNA: TGTGACACCAGCAGAGATCCGAGGCAGGGGACCTACAATGAGCAGTTCTTC
CDR3 protein: CDTSRDPRQGTYNEQFF
clone size: -
J gene: TRBJ2-1
V gene: TRBV15
D gene: -

CDR3 DNA: TGCAGTGCTAGTGAGACATTTCAAGAGACCCAGTACTTC
CDR3 protein: CSASETFQETQYF
clone size: -
J gene: TRBJ2-5
V gene: TRBV20-1
D gene: -

CDR3 DNA: TGCAGTGCTAGAGCGGGGACAATCGTCGAGCAGTACTTC
CDR3 protein: CSARAGTIVEQYF
clone size: -
J gene: TRBJ2-7
V gene: TRBV20-1
D gene: -